These 16 T cell receptor beta chains were sequenced from one sample in a study of shared clonotypes between healthy human individuals. The protocol was immunoSEQ multiplex PCR, while the TCRdb copy is restricted to in-frame clones and leaves out a portion. The sample lists roughly 2 million clones, approximately 94% occurring once. In the naive CD8 group, cells lacked CD45RO and were positively selected for CCR7, so terminally differentiated effector memory CD45RA+ cells were left out. The sample was naive CD8+ T cells sorted from blood. The source is a man between 18 and 29 years old in good health.

V usage is TRBV15 and J usage is TRBJ2-5; 11 nucleotides line up with TRBD2. This CDR3 is built from 15 residues. Losses at the gene ends were 8 bases for V and 2 bases for J; bases not matched to a gene: 7. CDR1 is LNHNV and CDR2 is YYDKDF in the germline V gene (reference sequence). CDR3 sequence: CATGSTSGEQETQYF. The CDR3 nucleotides read TGTGCCACCGGTTCGACTAGCGGGGAACAAGAGACCCAGTACTTC.

This clone turned up a few times. The chain uses TRBV11-3 and TRBJ2-2, with 8 positions matching TRBD2. V gave up 2 bases and J gave up 6 bases; unmatched junction bases: 5. The CDR3 is made up of 15 amino acids. In germline, CDR1 is SGHNT, CDR2 YENEEA. CDR3 sequence (DNA): TGTGCCAGCAGCTTAAGCAGCGGGAGTCCCGGGGAGCTGTTTTTT. Residues: CASSLSSGSPGELFF.

The chain combines TRBV30 with TRBJ2-7, with unresolved D. CDR1 and CDR2 (germline): GTSNPN, SVGIG (reference sequence). V was cut by 2 bases and J by 2 bases, with 13 bases left in between. The CDR3 has 14 amino acids. In DNA, the CDR3 is TGTGCCTGGAGTACAGCAGAGTCGGCCTACGAGCAGTACTTC. Its protein is CAWSTAESAYEQYF.

The genes are TRBV7-9 and TRBJ1-5; the match to TRBD1 covers 7 bases. The CDR3 totals 12 residues. CDR1 is SEHNR and CDR2 is FQNEAQ in the germline V gene (reference sequence). For the CDR3, the DNA is TGTGCTAGTGGGACAGAGGATCAGCCCCAGCATTTT. It yields the protein CASGTEDQPQHF.

The chain links TRBV28 to TRBJ1-2; 8 bases align to TRBD1. Germline assignment: CDR1 MDHEN and CDR2 SYDVKM. There are 15 residues in the CDR3. The trim removed 5 bases at V and 8 bases at J, leaving 13 bases unmatched. CDR3 nucleotides: TGTGCCAGCAGTGCGCAAGCAGGGGGCGCGGTGGGCTACACCTTC. Translating it yields CASSAQAGGAVGYTF.

A note on this clone: Other DNA variants within this sample encode the same CDR3. The V call is TRBV28, the J call TRBJ2-7, with a tentative D call TRBD2 (6 bases). Germline CDR1 and CDR2: MDHEN and SYDVKM. There are 11 residues in the CDR3. V was pared by 5 bases and J by 4 bases, with 6 bases between. The CDR3: CASSRGYEQYF. For the CDR3, the DNA is TGTGCCAGCAGTCGGGGGTACGAGCAGTACTTC.

Comments on this clone: Within the sample, other DNA sequences also encode this same CDR3. The rearrangement uses TRBV5-1 and TRBJ1-4, with unresolved D. The CDR3 spans 15 residues. Germline CDR1 and CDR2: SGHRS and YFSETQ. V lost 0 bases to trimming and J lost 0 bases, with 6 bases between them. CDR3 sequence (DNA): TGCGCCAGCAGCTTGGGGGTTGCAACTAATGAAAAACTGTTTTTT. This gives the protein CASSLGVATNEKLFF.

This clone came up once. The chain is built from TRBV5-3 and TRBJ1-2; D unresolved. TRBV5-3 is designated an ORF whose function remains uncertain. V was pared by 0 bases and J by 6 bases, with 12 bases between. The CDR3 extends over 14 amino acids. The DNA of the CDR3 is TGTGCCAGAAGCTTGGTGGGCTTCGCGGATGGCTACACCTTC. This gives the protein CARSLVGFADGYTF.

This rearrangement joins TRBV4-3 to TRBJ2-7; D is unresolved. Deletions cut 0 bases from V and 6 bases from J, with 12 bases between. This CDR3 is built from 14 residues. Germline V gives CDR1 LGHNA, CDR2 YSLEER. CDR3 coding DNA: TGCGCCAGCAGCCAAGATAGGGCGCATGGCGAGCAGTACTTC. Residues: CASSQDRAHGEQYF.

This chain joins TRBV9 and TRBJ2-7, with 7 bases lining up with TRBD2. The CDR3 length is 14 residues. The ends lost 4 bases at V and 6 bases at J; junction bases unmatched: 10. From germline, CDR1 is SGDLS and CDR2 YYNGEE. The CDR3 protein is CASSPVVRGGEQYF. The CDR3 bases are TGTGCCAGCAGCCCCGTCGTCCGCGGGGGCGAGCAGTACTTC. Based on the CDR3 plus reference TRBV9 and TRBJ2-7, the full variable domain is DSGVTQTPKHLITATGQRVTLRCSPRSGDLSVYWYQQSLDQGLQFLIQYYNGEERAKGNILERFSAQQFPDLHSELNLSSLELGDSALYFCASSPVVRGGEQYFGPGTRLTVT.

This chain connects TRBV6-5 to TRBJ2-3; 7 nucleotides agree with TRBD2. The CDR3 runs to 14 residues. Trimming at V came to 6 bases and at J to 3 bases, leaving 6 bases not matched to a gene. Per germline, CDR1 MNHEY and CDR2 SVGAGI. As DNA, the CDR3 is TGTGCCAGCAGCCTGACTAGCTCTACAGATACGCAGTATTTT. Its protein is CASSLTSSTDTQYF.

The chain joins TRBV5-1 to TRBJ1-1; perhaps TRBD1 as D (5 bases). V was cut by 4 bases and J by 1 base, with 14 bases left in between. This CDR3 spans 15 amino acids. Germline CDR1 SGHRS, CDR2 YFSETQ. CDR3 nucleotide sequence: TGCGCCAGCAGCCGTGCAGGGCTAAGGAACACTGAAGCTTTCTTT. Residues: CASSRAGLRNTEAFF.

Points on this clone: The conserved final phenylalanine or tryptophan is absent from the CDR3, which likely points to a read error. The genes are TRBV18 and TRBJ1-1; D perhaps matches TRBD1 (5 bases). The CDR3 is made up of 14 amino acids. The V gene lost 5 bases and the J gene lost 0 bases, with 10 bases spanning the gap. Germline assignment: CDR1 KGHSH and CDR2 LQKENI. CDR3 amino acids: CASSSREVNTEAFL. The CDR3 nucleotides read TGTGCCAGCTCAAGCAGGGAGGTGAACACTGAAGCTTTCCTT.

The rearrangement uses TRBV6-1 and TRBJ2-7; 9 bases are shared with TRBD2. The germline CDR1 and CDR2 sequences are MNHNS and SASEGT. V was pared by 2 bases and J by 4 bases, with 18 bases of the junction left unmatched. The CDR3 sequence is 19 residues long. The CDR3 DNA reads TGTGCCAGCAGTGAAAGCCTTACGGATGCGGGACTAGCAATATACGAGCAGTACTTC. Amino acids: CASSESLTDAGLAIYEQYF.

V usage is TRBV27 and J usage is TRBJ2-5; D is unclear. The CDR3 has 13 residues. Germline lookup yields CDR1 MNHEY and CDR2 SMNVEV (reference sequence). V gave up 5 bases and J gave up 2 bases, with 9 bases separating them. The CDR3 is CASSPIGQETQYF. The CDR3 DNA follows: TGTGCCAGCAGTCCTATTGGGCAAGAGACCCAGTACTTC.

The chain has TRBV4-3 and TRBJ1-1, with D possibly TRBD1 on 6 matching bases. Trimming took 1 base from V and 1 from J, leaving 19 bases between them. From germline, CDR1 is LGHNA and CDR2 YSLEER. The CDR3 length is 18 residues. DNA of the CDR3: TGCGCCAGCAGCCAAGGTACGGGCGGGGGCATTGGGAACACTGAAGCTTTCTTT. Protein: CASSQGTGGGIGNTEAFF.